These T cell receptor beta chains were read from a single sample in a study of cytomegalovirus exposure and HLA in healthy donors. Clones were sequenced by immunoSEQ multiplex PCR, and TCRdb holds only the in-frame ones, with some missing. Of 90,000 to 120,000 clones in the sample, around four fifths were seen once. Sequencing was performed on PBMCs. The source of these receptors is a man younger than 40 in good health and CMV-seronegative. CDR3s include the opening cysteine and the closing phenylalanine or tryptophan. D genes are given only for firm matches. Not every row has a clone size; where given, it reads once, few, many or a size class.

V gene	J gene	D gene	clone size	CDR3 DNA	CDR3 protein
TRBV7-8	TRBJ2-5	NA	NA	TGTGCCAGCAGCTTACCCCAGGGGGGAGGTGTAGAGACCCAGTACTTC	CASSLPQGGGVETQYF
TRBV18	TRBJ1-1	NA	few	TGTGCCAGCTCGCGGGGGCAGAGCACTGAAGCTTTCTTT	CASSRGQSTEAFF
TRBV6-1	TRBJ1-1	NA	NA	TGTGCCAGCATGCCGGGACAGAACACTGAAGCTTTCTTT	CASMPGQNTEAFF
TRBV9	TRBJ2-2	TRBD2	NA	TGTGCCAGCAGCGTCGAGGGGGGGGGACTAGCGGGCACCGGGGAGCTGTTTTTT	CASSVEGGGLAGTGELFF
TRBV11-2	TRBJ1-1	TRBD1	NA	TGTGCCAGCAGATCGACAGGGACTAACACTGAAGCTTTCTTT	CASRSTGTNTEAFF
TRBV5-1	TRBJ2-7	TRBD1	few	TGCGCCAGCAGCTTGGGAGGTTTAATATACCGAGACAGGGGGGTTTACTCCTACGAGCAGTACTTC	CASSLGGLIYRDRGVYSYEQYF
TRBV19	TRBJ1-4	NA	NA	TGTGCCAGTAGTCTCCCAGGGCTTAATGAAAAACTGTTTTTT	CASSLPGLNEKLFF
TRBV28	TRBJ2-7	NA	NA	TGTGCCAGCCTTCCCCCACAGGGCTCCTACGAGCAGTACTTC	CASLPPQGSYEQYF
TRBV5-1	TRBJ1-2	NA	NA	TGCGCCAGCAGCCTGGAGGCCATCGCAGGATATGGCTACACCTTC	CASSLEAIAGYGYTF
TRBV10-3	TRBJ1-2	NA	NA	TGTGCCATCAGCCCAGGACAGTCAACTAACTATGGCTACACCTTC	CAISPGQSTNYGYTF
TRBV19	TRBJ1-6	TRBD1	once	TGTGCCAGTAGTATGACAGGGGGCGTTAATTCACCCCTCCACTTT	CASSMTGGVNSPLHF
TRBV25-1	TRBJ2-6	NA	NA	TGTGCCAGCTCTCAAGGACAGATAGACTCTGGGGCCAACGTCCTGACTTTC	CASSQGQIDSGANVLTF
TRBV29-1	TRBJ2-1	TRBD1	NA	TGCAGCTCTTCCGGTGGGGGACAGGGGATCAATGAGCAGTTCTTC	CSSSGGGQGINEQFF
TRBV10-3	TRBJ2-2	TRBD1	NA	TGTGCCATCAGCGGGACAGCGAACACCGGGGAGCTGTTTTTT	CAISGTANTGELFF
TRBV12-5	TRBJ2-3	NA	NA	TGTGCTAGTGGTTTGGGACAGAGCACAGATACGCAGTACTTT	CASGLGQSTDTQYF
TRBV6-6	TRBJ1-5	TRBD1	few	TGTGCCAGCAGTAAGCCACAGGGGGTGGGTCAGCCCCAGCATTTT	CASSKPQGVGQPQHF
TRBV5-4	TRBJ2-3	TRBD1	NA	TGTGCCAGCAGCTTAATCCGGGACAGGGGGCTAACAGATACGCAGTATTTT	CASSLIRDRGLTDTQYF
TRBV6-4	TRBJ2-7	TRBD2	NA	TGTGCCAGCAGGCCAAGGTCGCTAGCGGGAATCTACGAGCAGTACTTC	CASRPRSLAGIYEQYF
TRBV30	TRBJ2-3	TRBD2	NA	TGTGCCTGCCTGCAGGGACTAGCGGGGGCTGATACGCAGTATTTT	CACLQGLAGADTQYF
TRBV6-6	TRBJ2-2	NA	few	TGTGCCAGCAAGGACAGGAACACCGGGGAGCTGTTTTTT	CASKDRNTGELFF
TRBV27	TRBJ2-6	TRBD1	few	TGTGCCAGCAGTGGAACCGACAGGGCTGGGGCCAACGTCCTGACTTTC	CASSGTDRAGANVLTF
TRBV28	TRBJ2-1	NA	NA	TGTGCCAGCAGTTTCACCGGGACTCAAATCGGTGAGCAGTTCTTC	CASSFTGTQIGEQFF
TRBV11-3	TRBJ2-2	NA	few	TGTGCCAGCAGCTCGGGGGAAAACACCGGGGAGCTGTTTTTT	CASSSGENTGELFF